The rows below give T cell receptor beta chains drawn from one sample of a study of memory CD4+ T cells and cytomegalovirus serostatus. Some clones are missing from TCRdb's copy, which holds only in-frame ones; the method was immunoSEQ multiplex PCR. The sample consists of about 41,000 clones, 70% to 80% of them appearing once. The sequencing sample was made of memory CD4+ T cells from blood. Receptors originate from an adult in good health and CMV-seronegative. CDR3s leave out the opening cysteine and the closing phenylalanine or tryptophan.

>TRBV2|TRBJ1-2
ASSGTGVGGYT
>TRBV1|TRBJ2-7
TSRRRVIYSYEQY
>TRBV7-2|TRBJ2-5
ASSLGGTRETQY
>TRBV19|TRBJ2-1
ASSLGQGLIDEQF
>TRBV5-4|TRBJ2-5
ASSPRKAGGSETQY
>TRBV30|TRBJ1-1
AWGPGSQAF
>TRBV7-6|TRBJ1-4
ASSSLEGYEKLF
>TRBV4-2|TRBJ2-2
ASMGGQNTGELF
>TRBV7-9|TRBJ1-3
ASSYRGSGNTIY
>TRBV5-6|TRBJ2-7
ASSLIGVPPYEQY
>TRBV11-1|TRBJ1-3
ASSPNYGNTIY
>TRBV6-5|TRBJ2-7
ASSYSIGASYEQY
>TRBV2|TRBJ2-5
ASRTRLAGAETQY
>TRBV5-1|TRBJ2-5
ASSLQDPTSGETQY
>TRBV7-2|TRBJ1-1
ASSLVRGPNTEAF
>TRBV5-1|TRBJ1-1
ASSLAGLTEAF
>TRBV6-5|TRBJ2-7
ASSSSGGYEQY
>TRBV30|TRBJ1-1
AWSQDRQAF
>TRBV5-8|TRBJ2-1
ASGELGNEQF
>TRBV4-3|TRBJ2-3
ASSQDRQGGGTDTQY
>TRBV2|TRBJ2-1
ASSVNSVEGGF
>TRBV2|TRBJ2-7
ASSSMTSLREQY
>TRBV7-9|TRBJ1-6
ASSPPGFNSPLH